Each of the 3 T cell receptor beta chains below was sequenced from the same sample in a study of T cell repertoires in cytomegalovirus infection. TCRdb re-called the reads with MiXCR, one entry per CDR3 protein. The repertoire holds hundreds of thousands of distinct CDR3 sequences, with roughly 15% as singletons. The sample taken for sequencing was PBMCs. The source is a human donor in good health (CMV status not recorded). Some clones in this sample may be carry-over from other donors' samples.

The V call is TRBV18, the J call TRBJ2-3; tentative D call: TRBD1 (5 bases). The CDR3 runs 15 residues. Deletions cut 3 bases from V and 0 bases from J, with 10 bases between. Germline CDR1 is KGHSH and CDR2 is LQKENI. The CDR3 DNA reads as TGTGCCAGCTCACCGCAGGGTCCGAGCACAGATACGCAGTATTTT. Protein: CASSPQGPSTDTQYF.

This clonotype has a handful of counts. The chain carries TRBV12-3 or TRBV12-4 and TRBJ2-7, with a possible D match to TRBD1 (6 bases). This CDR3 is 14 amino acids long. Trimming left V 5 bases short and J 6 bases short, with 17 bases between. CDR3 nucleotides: TGTGCCAGCAGTCCGCTCCAGGGGTACGGCGAGCAGTACTTC. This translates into CASSPLQGYGEQYF.

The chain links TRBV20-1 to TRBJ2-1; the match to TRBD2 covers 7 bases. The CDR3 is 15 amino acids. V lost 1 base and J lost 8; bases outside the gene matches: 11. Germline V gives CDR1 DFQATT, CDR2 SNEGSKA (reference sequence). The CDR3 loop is CSARGVGGSVDEQFF. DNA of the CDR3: TGCAGTGCTAGAGGGGTGGGGGGGTCCGTGGATGAGCAGTTCTTC.